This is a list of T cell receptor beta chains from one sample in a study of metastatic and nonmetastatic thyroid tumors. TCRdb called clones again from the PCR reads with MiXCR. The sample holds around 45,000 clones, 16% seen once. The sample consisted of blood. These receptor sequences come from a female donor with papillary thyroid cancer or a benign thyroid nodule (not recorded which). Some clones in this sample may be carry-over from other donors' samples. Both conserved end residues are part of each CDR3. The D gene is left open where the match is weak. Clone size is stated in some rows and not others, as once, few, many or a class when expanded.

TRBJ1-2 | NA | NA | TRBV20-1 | TGCAGTGCTAGAGAGCCTCTAGGGGGGGCTAACTATGGCTACACCTTC | CSAREPLGGANYGYTF
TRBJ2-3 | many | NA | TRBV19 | TGTGCCAGTAGTAAAGGCCTGGGACGTACAGATACGCAGTATTTT | CASSKGLGRTDTQYF
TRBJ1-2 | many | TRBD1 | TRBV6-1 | TGTGCCAGCAGTATACAGGGGAACTATGGCTACACCTTC | CASSIQGNYGYTF
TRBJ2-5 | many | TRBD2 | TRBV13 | TGTGCCAGCAGCCTGACTAGCCGGGAGACCCAGTACTTC | CASSLTSRETQYF
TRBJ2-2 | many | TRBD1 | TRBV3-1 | TGTGCCAGCAGCCCCTTGGGACAGCACACCGGGGAGCTGTTTTTT | CASSPLGQHTGELFF
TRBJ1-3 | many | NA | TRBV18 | TGTGCCAGCTCACCAATGGGTGACGGAAACACCATATATTTT | CASSPMGDGNTIYF
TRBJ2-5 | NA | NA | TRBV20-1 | TGCAGTGCTAGCGTATTAGAGACCCAGTACTTC | CSASVLETQYF
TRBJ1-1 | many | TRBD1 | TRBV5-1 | TGCGCCAGCACCTGGGACAGGGGTACCCCAGAAGCTTTCTTT | CASTWDRGTPEAFF
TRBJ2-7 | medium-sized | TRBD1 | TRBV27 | TGTGCCAGCAGAAGGACAGGGGGCCTCTACGAGCAGTACTTC | CASRRTGGLYEQYF
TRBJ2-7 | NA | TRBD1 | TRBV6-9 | TGTGCCAGCAGTTTTCAGGGGGCGAGCGAGCAGTACTTC | CASSFQGASEQYF
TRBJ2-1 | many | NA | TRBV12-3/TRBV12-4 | TGTGCCAGCAGTTATAGGGGGACAGCCCGGGGGGAGGAGCAGTTCTTC | CASSYRGTARGEEQFF
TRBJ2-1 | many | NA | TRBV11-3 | TGTGCCAGCAGCTTACGTTCCAATGAGCAGTTCTTC | CASSLRSNEQFF
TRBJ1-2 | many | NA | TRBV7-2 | TGTGCCAGCAGCTTGGGAGGGTCCTATGGCTACACCTTC | CASSLGGSYGYTF
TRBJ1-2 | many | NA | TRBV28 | TGTGCCAGCAGTAGCCTCGGGAAGAACTATGGCTACACCTTC | CASSSLGKNYGYTF
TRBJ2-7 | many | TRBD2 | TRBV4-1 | TGCGCCAGCAGCCAAGATCCCCCCTCTAGCGGAGCTGGGTACGAGCAGTACTTC | CASSQDPPSSGAGYEQYF
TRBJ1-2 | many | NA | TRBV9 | TGTGCCAGCAGCGCCAGTAAGAATGGCTACACCTTC | CASSASKNGYTF
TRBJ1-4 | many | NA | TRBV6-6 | TGTGCCAGCAGTTATGGGGGCGCGCAAGCAACTAATGAAAAACTGTTTTTT | CASSYGGAQATNEKLFF
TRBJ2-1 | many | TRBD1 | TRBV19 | TGTGCCAGTAGTCTCCCGGGACAGGGGTACAATGAGCAGTTCTTC | CASSLPGQGYNEQFF
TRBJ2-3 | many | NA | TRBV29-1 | TGCAGCGTCCCCCTCCAGGGGCCCACAGATACGCAGTATTTT | CSVPLQGPTDTQYF